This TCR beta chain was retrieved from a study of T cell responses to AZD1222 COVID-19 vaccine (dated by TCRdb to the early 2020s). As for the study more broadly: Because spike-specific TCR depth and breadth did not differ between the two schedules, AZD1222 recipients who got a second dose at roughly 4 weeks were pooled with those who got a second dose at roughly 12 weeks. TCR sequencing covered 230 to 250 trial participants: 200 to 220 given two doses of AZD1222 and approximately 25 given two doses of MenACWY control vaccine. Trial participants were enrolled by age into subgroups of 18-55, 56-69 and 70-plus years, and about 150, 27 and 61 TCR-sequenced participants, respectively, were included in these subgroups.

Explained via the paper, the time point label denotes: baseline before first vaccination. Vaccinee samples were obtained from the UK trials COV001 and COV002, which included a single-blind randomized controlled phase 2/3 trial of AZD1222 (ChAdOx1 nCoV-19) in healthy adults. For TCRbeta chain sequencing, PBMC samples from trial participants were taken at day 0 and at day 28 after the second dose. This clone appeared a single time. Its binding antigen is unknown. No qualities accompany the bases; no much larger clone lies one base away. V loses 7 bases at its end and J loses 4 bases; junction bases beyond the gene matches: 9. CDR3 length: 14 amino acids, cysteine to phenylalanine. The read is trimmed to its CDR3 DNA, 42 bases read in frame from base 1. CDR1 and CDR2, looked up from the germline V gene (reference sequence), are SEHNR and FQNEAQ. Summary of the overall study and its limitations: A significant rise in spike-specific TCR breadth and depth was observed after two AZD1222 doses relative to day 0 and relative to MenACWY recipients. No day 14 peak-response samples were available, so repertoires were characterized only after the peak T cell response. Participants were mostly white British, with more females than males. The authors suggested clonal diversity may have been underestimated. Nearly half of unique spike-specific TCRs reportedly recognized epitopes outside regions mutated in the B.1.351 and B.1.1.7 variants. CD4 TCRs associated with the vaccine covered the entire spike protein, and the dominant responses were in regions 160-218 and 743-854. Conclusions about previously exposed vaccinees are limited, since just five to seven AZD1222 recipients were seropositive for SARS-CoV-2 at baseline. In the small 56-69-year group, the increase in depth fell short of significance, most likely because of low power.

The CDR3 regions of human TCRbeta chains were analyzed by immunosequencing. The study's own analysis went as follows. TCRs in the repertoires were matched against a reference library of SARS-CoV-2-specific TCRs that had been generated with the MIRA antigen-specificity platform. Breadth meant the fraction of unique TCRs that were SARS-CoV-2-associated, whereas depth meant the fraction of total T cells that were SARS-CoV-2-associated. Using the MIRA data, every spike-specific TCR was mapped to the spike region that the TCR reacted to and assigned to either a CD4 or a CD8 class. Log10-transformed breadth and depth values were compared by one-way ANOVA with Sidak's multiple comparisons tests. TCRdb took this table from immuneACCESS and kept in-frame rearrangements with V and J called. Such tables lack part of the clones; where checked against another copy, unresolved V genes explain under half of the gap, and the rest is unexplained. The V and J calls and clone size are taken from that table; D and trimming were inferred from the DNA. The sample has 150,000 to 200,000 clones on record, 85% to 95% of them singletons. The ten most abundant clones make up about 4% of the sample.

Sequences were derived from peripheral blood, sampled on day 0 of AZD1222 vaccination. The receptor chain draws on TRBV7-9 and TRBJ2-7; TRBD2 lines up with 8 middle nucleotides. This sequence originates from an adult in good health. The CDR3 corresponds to CASTGGKLTYEQYF. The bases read TGTGCCAGCACGGGGGGGAAATTGACTTACGAGCAGTACTTC.